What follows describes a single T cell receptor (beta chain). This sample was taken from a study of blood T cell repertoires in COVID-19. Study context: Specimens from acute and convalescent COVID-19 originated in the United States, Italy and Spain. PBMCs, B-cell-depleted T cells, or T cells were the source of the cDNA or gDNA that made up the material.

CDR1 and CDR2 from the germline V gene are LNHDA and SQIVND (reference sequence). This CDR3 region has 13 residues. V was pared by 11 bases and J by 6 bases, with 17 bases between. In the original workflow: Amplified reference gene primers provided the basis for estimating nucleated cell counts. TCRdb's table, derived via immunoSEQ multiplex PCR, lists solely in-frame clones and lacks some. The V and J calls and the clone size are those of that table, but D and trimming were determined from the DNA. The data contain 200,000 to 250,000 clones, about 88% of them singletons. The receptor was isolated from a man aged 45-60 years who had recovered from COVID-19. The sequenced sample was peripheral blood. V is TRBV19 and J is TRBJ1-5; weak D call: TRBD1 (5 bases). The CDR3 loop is CAGSQGFTQPQHF. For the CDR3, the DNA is TGTGCCGGGTCCCAGGGTTTTACTCAGCCCCAGCATTTT.